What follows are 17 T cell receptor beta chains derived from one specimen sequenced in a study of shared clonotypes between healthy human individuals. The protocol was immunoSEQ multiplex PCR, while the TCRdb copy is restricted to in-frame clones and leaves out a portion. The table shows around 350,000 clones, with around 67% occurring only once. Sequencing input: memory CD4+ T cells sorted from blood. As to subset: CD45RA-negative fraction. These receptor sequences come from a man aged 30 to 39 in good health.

The CDR3 protein is CASSPEGRLKNIQYF. CDR3 nucleotides: TGTGCCAGCAGCCCGGAGGGCCGTCTGAAAAACATTCAGTACTTC. This chain connects TRBV5-4 to TRBJ2-4, with a weak D call TRBD2 (6 bases). Germline CDR1 is SGHNT and CDR2 is YYREEE (reference sequence). V was cut by 4 bases and J by 4 bases, with 15 bases left in between. The CDR3 covers 15 residues.

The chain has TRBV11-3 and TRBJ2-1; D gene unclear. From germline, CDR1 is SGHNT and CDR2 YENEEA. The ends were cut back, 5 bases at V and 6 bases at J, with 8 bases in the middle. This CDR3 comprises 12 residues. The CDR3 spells CASSQQSNEQFF. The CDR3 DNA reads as TGTGCCAGCAGCCAACAGAGCAATGAGCAGTTCTTC.

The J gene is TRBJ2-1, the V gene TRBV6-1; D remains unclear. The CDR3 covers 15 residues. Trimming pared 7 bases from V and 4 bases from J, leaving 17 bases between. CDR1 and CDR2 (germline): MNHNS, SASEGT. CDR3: CASNIEPKGYNEQFF. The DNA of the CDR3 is TGTGCCAGCAACATCGAGCCCAAAGGGTACAATGAGCAGTTCTTC.

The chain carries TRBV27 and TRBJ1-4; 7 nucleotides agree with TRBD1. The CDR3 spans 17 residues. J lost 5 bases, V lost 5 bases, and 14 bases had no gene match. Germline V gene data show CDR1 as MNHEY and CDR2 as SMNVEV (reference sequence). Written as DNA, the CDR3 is TGTGCCAGCAGTGGACTTACAGGGGTTAGTCTGAATGAAAAACTGTTTTTT. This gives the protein CASSGLTGVSLNEKLFF.

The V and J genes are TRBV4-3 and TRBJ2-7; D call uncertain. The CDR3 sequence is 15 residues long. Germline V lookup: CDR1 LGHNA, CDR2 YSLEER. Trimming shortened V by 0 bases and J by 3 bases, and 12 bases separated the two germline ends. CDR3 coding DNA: TGCGCCAGCAGCCAAGAGCCGGGCGGTCACTACGAGCAGTACTTC. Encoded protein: CASSQEPGGHYEQYF.

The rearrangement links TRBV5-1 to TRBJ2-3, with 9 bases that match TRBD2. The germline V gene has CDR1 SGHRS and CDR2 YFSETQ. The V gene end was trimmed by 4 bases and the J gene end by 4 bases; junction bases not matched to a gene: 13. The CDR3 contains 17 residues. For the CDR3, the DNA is TGCGCCAGCAGCAGGGGTAGCGGGAGCACCGCAGCAGATACGCAGTATTTT. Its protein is CASSRGSGSTAADTQYF.

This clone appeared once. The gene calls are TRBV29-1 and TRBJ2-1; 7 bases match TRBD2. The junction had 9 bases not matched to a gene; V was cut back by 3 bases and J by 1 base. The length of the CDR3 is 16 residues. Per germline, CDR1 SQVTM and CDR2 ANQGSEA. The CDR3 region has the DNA TGCAGCGTTGACCTGGCACTAGCGTCATCCTACAATGAGCAGTTCTTC. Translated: CSVDLALASSYNEQFF.

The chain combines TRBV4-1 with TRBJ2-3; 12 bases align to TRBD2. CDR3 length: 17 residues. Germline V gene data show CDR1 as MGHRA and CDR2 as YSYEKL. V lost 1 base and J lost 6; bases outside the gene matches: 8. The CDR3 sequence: CASSQGLAGGAMDTQYF. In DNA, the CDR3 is TGCGCCAGCAGCCAAGGTCTAGCGGGAGGGGCAATGGATACGCAGTATTTT.

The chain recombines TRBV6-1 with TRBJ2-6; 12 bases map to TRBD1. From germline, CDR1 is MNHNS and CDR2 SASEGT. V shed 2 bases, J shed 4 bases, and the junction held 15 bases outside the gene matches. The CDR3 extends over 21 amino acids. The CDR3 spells CASSERPRDRGRLLGANVLTF. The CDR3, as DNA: TGTGCCAGCAGTGAACGCCCCCGGGACAGGGGGCGTCTACTGGGGGCCAACGTCCTGACTTTC.

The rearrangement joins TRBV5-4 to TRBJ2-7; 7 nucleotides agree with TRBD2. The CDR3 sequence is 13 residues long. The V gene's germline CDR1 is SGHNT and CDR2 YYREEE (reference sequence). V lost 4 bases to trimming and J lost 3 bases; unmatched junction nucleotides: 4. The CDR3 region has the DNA TGTGCCAGCAGCCGGGACTATTACTACGAGCAGTACTTC. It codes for CASSRDYYYEQYF. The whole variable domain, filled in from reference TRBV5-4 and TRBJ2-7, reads ETGVTQSPTHLIKTRGQQVTLRCSSQSGHNTVSWYQQALGQGPQFIFQYYREEENGRGNFPPRFSGLQFPNYSSELNVNALELDDSALYLCASSRDYYYEQYFGPGTRLTVT.

The CDR3 DNA sequence: TGTGCCAGCAGCTTAGTCCCGACTCTAGCGGGCACAGATACGCAGTATTTT. Encoded protein: CASSLVPTLAGTDTQYF. V gene TRBV11-2 combines with J gene TRBJ2-3; TRBD2 matches 7 bases. CDR1 is SGHAT and CDR2 is FQNNGV in the germline V gene. The CDR3 has 17 residues. The J segment lost 1 base and the V segment lost 1 base, leaving 8 bases of the junction unmatched.

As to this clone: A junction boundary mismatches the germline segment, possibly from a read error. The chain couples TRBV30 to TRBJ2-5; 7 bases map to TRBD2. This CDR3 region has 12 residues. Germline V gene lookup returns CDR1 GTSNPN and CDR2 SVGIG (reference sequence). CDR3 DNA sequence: TGTGCCGGGAGGGGCCTCGAAGAGACCCAGTACTTC. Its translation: CAGRGLEETQYF.

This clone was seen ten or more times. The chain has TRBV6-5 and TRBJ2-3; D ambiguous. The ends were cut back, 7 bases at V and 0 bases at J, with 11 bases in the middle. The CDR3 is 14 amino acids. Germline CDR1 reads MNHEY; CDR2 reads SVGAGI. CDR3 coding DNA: TGTGCCAGCAAAAGAGATTGGAGCACAGATACGCAGTATTTT. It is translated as CASKRDWSTDTQYF.

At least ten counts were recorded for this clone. The CDR3 bases are TGTGCCAGTAGTATTCGGAGGAACACCGGGGAGCTGTTTTTT. Amino acid sequence: CASSIRRNTGELFF. The chain carries TRBV19 and TRBJ2-2; D not resolved. The CDR3 covers 14 residues. Germline V gene data show CDR1 as LNHDA and CDR2 as SQIVND (reference sequence). V dropped 3 bases and J dropped 1 base, with 6 bases sitting between them.

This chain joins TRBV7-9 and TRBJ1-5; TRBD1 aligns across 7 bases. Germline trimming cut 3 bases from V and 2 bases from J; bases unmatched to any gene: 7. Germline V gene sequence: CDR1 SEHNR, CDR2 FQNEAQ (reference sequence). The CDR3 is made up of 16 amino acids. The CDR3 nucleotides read TGTGCCAGCAGCTTGGGGGACAGCCGGGGCAATCAGCCCCAGCATTTT. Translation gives CASSLGDSRGNQPQHF.

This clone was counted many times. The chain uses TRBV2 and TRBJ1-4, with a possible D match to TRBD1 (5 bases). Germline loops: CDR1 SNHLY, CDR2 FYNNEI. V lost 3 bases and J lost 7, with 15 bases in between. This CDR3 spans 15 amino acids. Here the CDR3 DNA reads TGTGCCAGCAGTGATTCTATGGGGCTGGGTGAAAAACTGTTTTTT. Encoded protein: CASSDSMGLGEKLFF.

CDR3 residues: CASRTLGLAGGPVGELFF. The CDR3 DNA sequence: TGTGCCAGCAGGACCCTTGGGCTAGCGGGAGGGCCAGTCGGGGAGCTGTTTTTT. The chain is built from TRBV2 and TRBJ2-2; 12 bases are a match to TRBD2. With 6 bases clipped from V and 7 bases from J, the junction kept 15 bases outside the gene matches. This CDR3 comprises 18 residues. The germline V gene encodes CDR1 SNHLY and CDR2 FYNNEI.